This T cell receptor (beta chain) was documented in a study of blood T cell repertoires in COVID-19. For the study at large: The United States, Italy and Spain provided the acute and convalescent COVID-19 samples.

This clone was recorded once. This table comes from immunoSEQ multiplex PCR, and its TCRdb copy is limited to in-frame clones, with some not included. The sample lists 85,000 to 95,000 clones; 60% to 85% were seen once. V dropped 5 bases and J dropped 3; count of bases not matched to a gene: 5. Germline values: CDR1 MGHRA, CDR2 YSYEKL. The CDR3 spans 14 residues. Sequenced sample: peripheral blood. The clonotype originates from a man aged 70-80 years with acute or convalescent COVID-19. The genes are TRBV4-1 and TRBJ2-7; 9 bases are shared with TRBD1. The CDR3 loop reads CASSDPGQGYEQYF. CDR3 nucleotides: TGCGCCAGCAGCGACCCGGGACAGGGCTACGAGCAGTACTTC.